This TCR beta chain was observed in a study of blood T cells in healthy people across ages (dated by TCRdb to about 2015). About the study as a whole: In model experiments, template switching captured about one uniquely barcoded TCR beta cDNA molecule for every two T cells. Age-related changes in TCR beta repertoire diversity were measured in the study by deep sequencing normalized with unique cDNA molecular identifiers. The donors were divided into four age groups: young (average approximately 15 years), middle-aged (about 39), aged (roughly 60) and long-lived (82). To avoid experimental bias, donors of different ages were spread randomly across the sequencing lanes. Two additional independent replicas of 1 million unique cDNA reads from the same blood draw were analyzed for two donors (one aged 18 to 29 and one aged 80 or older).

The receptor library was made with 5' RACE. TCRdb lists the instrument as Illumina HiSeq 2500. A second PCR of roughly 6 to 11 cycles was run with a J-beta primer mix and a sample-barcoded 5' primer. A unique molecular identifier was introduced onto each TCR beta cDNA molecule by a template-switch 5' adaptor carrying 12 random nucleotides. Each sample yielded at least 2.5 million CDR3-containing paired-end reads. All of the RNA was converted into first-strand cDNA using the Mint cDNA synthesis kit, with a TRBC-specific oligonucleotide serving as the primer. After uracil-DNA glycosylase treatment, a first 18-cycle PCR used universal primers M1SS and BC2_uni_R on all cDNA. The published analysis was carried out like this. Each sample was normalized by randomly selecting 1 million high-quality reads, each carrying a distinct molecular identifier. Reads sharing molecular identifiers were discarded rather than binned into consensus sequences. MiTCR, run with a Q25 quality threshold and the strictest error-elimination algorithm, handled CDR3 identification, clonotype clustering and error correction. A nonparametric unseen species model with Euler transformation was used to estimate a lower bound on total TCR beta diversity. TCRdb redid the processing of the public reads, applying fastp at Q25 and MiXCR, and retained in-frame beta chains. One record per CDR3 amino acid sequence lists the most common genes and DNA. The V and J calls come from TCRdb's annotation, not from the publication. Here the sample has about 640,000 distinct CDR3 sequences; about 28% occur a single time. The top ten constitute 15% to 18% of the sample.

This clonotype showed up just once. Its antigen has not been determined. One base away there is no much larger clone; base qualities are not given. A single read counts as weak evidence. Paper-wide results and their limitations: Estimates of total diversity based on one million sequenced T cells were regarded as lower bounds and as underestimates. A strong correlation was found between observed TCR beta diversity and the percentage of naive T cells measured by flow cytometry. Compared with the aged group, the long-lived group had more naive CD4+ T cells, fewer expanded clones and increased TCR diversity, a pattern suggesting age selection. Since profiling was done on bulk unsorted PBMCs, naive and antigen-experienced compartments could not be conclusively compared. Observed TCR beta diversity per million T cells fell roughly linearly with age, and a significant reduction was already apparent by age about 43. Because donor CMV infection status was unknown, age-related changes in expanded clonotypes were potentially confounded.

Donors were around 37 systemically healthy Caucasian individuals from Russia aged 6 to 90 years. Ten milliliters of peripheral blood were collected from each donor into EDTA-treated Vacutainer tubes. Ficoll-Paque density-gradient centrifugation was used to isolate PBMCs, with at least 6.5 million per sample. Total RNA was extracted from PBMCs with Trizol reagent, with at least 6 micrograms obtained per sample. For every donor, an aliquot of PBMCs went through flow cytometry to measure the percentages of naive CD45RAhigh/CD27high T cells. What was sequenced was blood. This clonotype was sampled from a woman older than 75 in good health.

The CDR3: CSAADAYEQYF. At the DNA level, the sequence is TGCAGTGCTGCGGACGCATACGAGCAGTACTTC. The sequence links TRBV20-1 to TRBJ2-7, with no confidently assigned D gene. V loses 5 bases of germline sequence and J loses 4 bases, and the interval between the two ends is 9 bases. CDR1 and CDR2, looked up from the germline V gene (reference sequence), are DFQATT and SNEGSKA. The CDR3 holds 11 amino acids from the cysteine to the phenylalanine. The read is trimmed to its CDR3 DNA, 33 bases read in frame from base 1.